The clone carrying this T cell receptor (beta chain) was counted between two and nine times. Its antigen is not known. Each sorted fraction was over 95% pure. CDR3 length equals 13 residues. CDR1 is WSHSY and CDR2 is SAAADI in the germline V gene. Trimming left V 6 bases short and J 1 base short, with 9 bases between. The sequenced template was cDNA made from the entire isolated RNA. The protocol was immunoSEQ multiplex PCR, while the TCRdb copy is restricted to in-frame clones and leaves out a portion. The table lists 200,000 to 250,000 clones, roughly 15% of them singletons. This entry comes from a study of beta chain features in type 1 diabetes. General study findings and limits: A definitive answer on HLA type influencing TCRB rearrangement was not reached here.

The chain uses TRBV10-2 and TRBJ2-5; weak D call: TRBD2 (5 bases). Material for sequencing was naive CD4+ T cells from blood. The sequence derives from a woman in her forties in good health. CDR3 sequence: CASRDLPQETQYF. The CDR3 DNA follows: TGCGCCAGCAGGGACTTACCCCAAGAGACCCAGTACTTC.